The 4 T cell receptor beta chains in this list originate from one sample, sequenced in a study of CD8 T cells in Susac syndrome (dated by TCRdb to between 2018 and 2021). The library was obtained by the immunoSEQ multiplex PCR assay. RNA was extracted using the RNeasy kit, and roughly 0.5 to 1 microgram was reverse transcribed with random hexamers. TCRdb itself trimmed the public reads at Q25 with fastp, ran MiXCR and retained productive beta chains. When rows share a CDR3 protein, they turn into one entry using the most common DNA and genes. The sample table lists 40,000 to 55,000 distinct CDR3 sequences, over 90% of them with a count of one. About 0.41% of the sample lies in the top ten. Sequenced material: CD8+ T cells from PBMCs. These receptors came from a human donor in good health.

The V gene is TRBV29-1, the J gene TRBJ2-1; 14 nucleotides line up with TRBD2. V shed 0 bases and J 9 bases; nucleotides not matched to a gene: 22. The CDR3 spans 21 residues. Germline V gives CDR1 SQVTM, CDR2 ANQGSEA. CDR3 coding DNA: TGCAGCGTTGAAGATGGGAGTGTGGCCCTGACTAGCGGGAGGGCGGTGGGTGAGCAGTTCTTC. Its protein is CSVEDGSVALTSGRAVGEQFF.

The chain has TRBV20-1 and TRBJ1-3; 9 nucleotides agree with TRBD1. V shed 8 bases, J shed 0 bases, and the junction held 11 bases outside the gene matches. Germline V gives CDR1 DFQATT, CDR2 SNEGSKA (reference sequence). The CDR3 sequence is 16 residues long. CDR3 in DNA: TGCAGTACTATCGGACAGGGGCCGAGCTCTGGAAACACCATATATTTT. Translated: CSTIGQGPSSGNTIYF.

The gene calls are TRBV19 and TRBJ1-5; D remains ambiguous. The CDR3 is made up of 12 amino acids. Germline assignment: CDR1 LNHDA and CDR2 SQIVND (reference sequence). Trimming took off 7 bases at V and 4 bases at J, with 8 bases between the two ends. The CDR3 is CASTPGNQPQHF. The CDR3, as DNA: TGTGCCAGTACACCGGGGAATCAGCCCCAGCATTTT.

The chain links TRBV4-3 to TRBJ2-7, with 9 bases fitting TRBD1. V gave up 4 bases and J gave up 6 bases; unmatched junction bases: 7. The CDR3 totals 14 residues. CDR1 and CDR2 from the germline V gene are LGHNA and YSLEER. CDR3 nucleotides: TGCGCCAGCAGCCGGGACAGGGTTGACAGCGAGCAGTACTTC. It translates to CASSRDRVDSEQYF.